A selection of T cell receptor beta chains follows, all from one sample in a study of blood T cell repertoires in COVID-19. Sequencing used immunoSEQ multiplex PCR; TCRdb keeps in-frame clones, though not all of them. The data contain some 250,000 clones, roughly 90% of them singletons. The sequencing input was peripheral blood. The receptor set was obtained from a woman in her twenties or thirties with acute or convalescent COVID-19. The conserved cysteine and the conserved F or W are not part of the CDR3 here. Fields, in order: V gene, J gene, D gene, CDR3 protein. The D gene is left open where the match is weak.

TRBV30	TRBJ2-1	TRBD1	AWTLPGQGALGEQF
TRBV12-5	TRBJ1-1	.	ASGPTGRNTEAF
TRBV4-3	TRBJ1-4	TRBD1	ASSRSGTGEEKLF
TRBV2	TRBJ2-7	.	ASTFWTKNSYEQY
TRBV6-1	TRBJ2-3	TRBD2	ASSEGLAGSSDTQY
TRBV4-1	TRBJ2-1	.	ASMAGNYNEQF
TRBV3-1/TRBV3-2	TRBJ2-7	.	ASSQTAVRHEQY
TRBV30	TRBJ2-5	TRBD1	AWTSLGQPQETQY
TRBV11-2	TRBJ1-2	TRBD1	ASSLGQGAGGYT
TRBV18	TRBJ2-1	.	ASSPLQASLSYNEQF
TRBV14	TRBJ2-7	.	ASSQGLARGEQY
TRBV7-9	TRBJ2-3	TRBD2	ASSSGLALPDTQY
TRBV5-1	TRBJ2-2	.	ASREDRNTGELF
TRBV7-2	TRBJ1-6	.	ASSLGGRAVNSPLH
TRBV5-1	TRBJ2-5	.	ASSLGGTSQETQY
TRBV5-6	TRBJ1-5	.	ASSLGVRENQPQH
TRBV24-1	TRBJ1-5	.	ATSDRLGPTQPQH
TRBV18	TRBJ2-7	TRBD2	ASSPPLAGGPREQY
TRBV2	TRBJ2-1	.	ASSDSSYNEQF
TRBV12-3/TRBV12-4	TRBJ1-1	.	ASWRAGETEAF
TRBV6-2/TRBV6-3	TRBJ2-7	TRBD2	ASSYSSLAGAYEQY
TRBV19	TRBJ2-1	.	ASRGTGKRLYNEQF
TRBV29-1	TRBJ2-7	.	SVGQAFYEQY
TRBV4-3	TRBJ1-1	.	ASSQDRPAVNTEAF
TRBV11-3	TRBJ2-2	.	ASSEGLNTGELF
TRBV19	TRBJ2-6	.	ASSIWDKSGANVLT
TRBV15	TRBJ1-4	.	ATSRGQENEKLF
TRBV27	TRBJ2-7	TRBD2	ASWGGSEQY
TRBV5-6	TRBJ2-7	TRBD2	ASSPGGLEQY
TRBV11-2	TRBJ2-7	.	ASSKTNPGPYEQY
TRBV4-2	TRBJ1-5	.	ASSQEGQPQH
TRBV3-1/TRBV3-2	TRBJ1-2	.	ASSQDLGANYGYT
TRBV19	TRBJ2-4	.	ASSWGQGAKGPEY
TRBV19	TRBJ1-3	TRBD1	ASSIDRASSGNTIY
TRBV21-1	TRBJ2-4	.	ASRQGNIQY
TRBV5-6	TRBJ1-4	TRBD1	ASSFGQGREKLF
TRBV2	TRBJ2-2	TRBD2	ASSLTSGDANTGELF
TRBV11-2	TRBJ2-7	.	ASTYLTTSDYEQY
TRBV9	TRBJ2-1	TRBD2	ASSPKGLAGYNEQF
TRBV7-9	TRBJ2-7	.	ASSTSSYEQY
TRBV7-9	TRBJ1-1	TRBD1	ASSLVPTGGTEAF
TRBV19	TRBJ2-3	TRBD2	ASSTGLAGGDTQY
TRBV6-6	TRBJ1-2	.	ASSPDTDYGYT
TRBV5-1	TRBJ2-7	TRBD2	ASSPFGTSGTQTYEQY
TRBV5-6	TRBJ1-6	.	ASSLEGSSYNSPLH
TRBV11-3	TRBJ1-2	.	ASSLDSRGRYGYT